The 13 T cell receptor beta chains below all came from one sample that was sequenced in a study of read filtering for tumor transcriptome and immune sequencing. The library was built from 400 ng RNA with molecular barcoded adaptors for alpha/delta and beta/gamma chains. A single record per CDR3 protein comes from TCRdb applying MiXCR to the reads. This sample has about 61,000 distinct CDR3 sequences, with 15% to 25% found just once. Specimen: a population of CD138-negative cells sorted from bone marrow. These receptors all stem from a donor aged 40 or over with multiple myeloma.

In its sample, this clonotype was seen many times. V usage is TRBV20-1 and J usage is TRBJ2-3, with 10 bases identical to TRBD2. Losses at the gene ends were 0 bases for V and 4 bases for J; bases not matched to a gene: 7. The CDR3 runs 16 residues. Germline loops: CDR1 DFQATT, CDR2 SNEGSKA (reference sequence). Here the CDR3 DNA reads TGCAGTGCTAGAGATCCTAGCGGGAGTGTGGCAGATACGCAGTATTTT. Translation: CSARDPSGSVADTQYF.

Many counts were recorded for this clonotype. The V gene is TRBV10-3, the J gene TRBJ2-2; D perhaps matches TRBD2 (6 bases). This CDR3 region has 13 residues. Germline V gene data show CDR1 as ENHRY and CDR2 as SYGVKD. V lost 5 bases, J lost 4 bases, and 8 bases lay in between. For the CDR3, the DNA is TGTGCCATCAGTTTACTAGCCACCGGGGAGCTGTTTTTT. Translating it yields CAISLLATGELFF.

The rearrangement joins TRBV20-1 to TRBJ2-2, with 11 bases identical to TRBD2. The CDR3 totals 17 residues. V dropped 4 bases and J dropped 1; count of bases not matched to a gene: 8. Germline loops: CDR1 DFQATT, CDR2 SNEGSKA (reference sequence). In DNA form, the CDR3 reads TGCAGTGCTAACCCTAGCGGGGGGTCCCTGAACACCGGGGAGCTGTTTTTT. Translating it yields CSANPSGGSLNTGELFF.

As for this clonotype: A much larger clone lies one base from this, so it may be a read error. CDR3 loop: CASRGGQVYSGANVLTF. CDR3 nucleotides: TGTGCCAGCAGAGGGGGACAGGTCTACTCTGGGGCCAACGTCCTGACTTTC. The chain joins TRBV6-5 to TRBJ2-6; the match to TRBD1 covers 8 bases. The CDR3 extends over 17 amino acids. CDR1 is MNHEY, CDR2 SVGAGI, per germline. V shed 6 bases and J 0 bases; nucleotides not matched to a gene: 7.

This clonotype appeared many times. The chain has TRBV14 and TRBJ2-3; D is uncertain. Trimming cost V 2 bases and J 6 bases, with 3 bases left between them. CDR3 length equals 11 residues. Germline V lookup: CDR1 SGHDN, CDR2 FVKESK. CDR3 nucleotide sequence: TGTGCCAGCAGCCAATACGATACGCAGTATTTT. It is translated as CASSQYDTQYF.

This clonotype was detected many times. The rearrangement links TRBV5-1 to TRBJ1-1; D remains ambiguous. CDR1 and CDR2 from the germline V gene are SGHRS and YFSETQ. V dropped 6 bases and J dropped 3 bases, with 12 bases sitting between them. The CDR3 runs 13 residues. Written as DNA, the CDR3 is TGCGCCAGCAAAGTATCCCGTTACACTGAAGCTTTCTTT. It is translated as CASKVSRYTEAFF.

Details on this clonotype: A much larger clone lies a single base off, so this may be a read error. The J gene is TRBJ2-1, the V gene TRBV20-1, with TRBD2 matching over 8 bases. The CDR3 runs 14 residues. Germline values: CDR1 DFQATT, CDR2 SNEGSKA (reference sequence). With V trimmed by 5 bases and J by 7 bases, 10 bases remained unmatched. CDR3 nucleotide sequence: TGCAGTGCTGGCTTAGGACTAGCCAGGAATGAGCAGTTCTTC. Translating it yields CSAGLGLARNEQFF.

This clonotype showed up many times. V is TRBV28 and J is TRBJ2-7; D ambiguous. V lost 5 bases and J lost 0, with 14 bases in between. Germline values: CDR1 MDHEN, CDR2 SYDVKM. This CDR3 region has 15 residues. CDR3 DNA sequence: TGTGCCAGCAGTAACCCGGGTCGCGGCTCCTACGAGCAGTACTTC. It codes for CASSNPGRGSYEQYF.

This clonotype occurred many times. The rearrangement uses TRBV10-1 and TRBJ2-3, with TRBD2 matching 12 bases. The germline gives CDR1 WNHNN, CDR2 SYGVQD (reference sequence). There are 15 residues in the CDR3. V was pared by 8 bases and J by 3 bases, with 6 bases of the junction left unmatched. CDR3 DNA sequence: TGCGCCAGCGGAGCGGGGACTAGCGGGACAGATACGCAGTATTTT. Translating it yields CASGAGTSGTDTQYF.

The sample holds many counts of this clonotype. The rearrangement joins TRBV9 to TRBJ2-1; a possible D gene is TRBD2 (5 bases). Germline V gene sequence: CDR1 SGDLS, CDR2 YYNGEE. This CDR3 comprises 15 residues. V was shortened by 2 bases and J by 0 bases, with 9 bases between the two germline ends. CDR3 coding DNA: TGTGCCAGCAGCGTCTCTGGGAGCTCCTACAATGAGCAGTTCTTC. This encodes CASSVSGSSYNEQFF.

As concerns this clonotype: Since no conserved phenylalanine or tryptophan closes the CDR3, a read error is the likely cause. This chain uses TRBV12-3 or TRBV12-4 with TRBJ1-6; D is unresolved. V was cut by 5 bases and J by 9 bases, with 11 bases left in between. The CDR3 has 13 amino acids. The CDR3 DNA is TGTGCCAGCAGTCCAACGACCCCTTCACCCCTCCACTAT. Translation: CASSPTTPSPLHY.

This rearrangement joins TRBV29-1 to TRBJ1-1, with D possibly matching TRBD1 (5 bases). Per the germline V gene, CDR1 is SQVTM and CDR2 is ANQGSEA. Trimming left V 3 bases short and J 6 bases short, with 14 bases between. The CDR3 totals 13 residues. CDR3 loop: CSVDGTRGAEAFF. The CDR3 coding sequence is TGCAGCGTTGACGGCACCCGAGGGGCTGAAGCTTTCTTT.

This clonotype was seen at least ten times. This chain joins TRBV12-3 or TRBV12-4 and TRBJ2-2; 8 bases agree with TRBD2. V was clipped by 6 bases and J by 0 bases; unmatched bases: 6. The CDR3 sequence is 16 residues long. The CDR3 sequence: CASSQTSGTNTGELFF. CDR3 nucleotide sequence: TGTGCCAGCAGCCAAACTAGCGGAACGAACACCGGGGAGCTGTTTTTT.